These T cell receptor beta chains were read from a single sample in a study of metastatic and nonmetastatic thyroid tumors. TCRdb re-called the PCR reads through MiXCR. The table lists about 3,100 clones, roughly 26% of them singletons. Sequenced sample: tumor tissue. The receptor set was obtained from a female donor with papillary thyroid cancer or a benign thyroid nodule (not recorded which). Some clones in this sample may be carry-over from other donors' samples. Each CDR3 is given with its conserved first and last residue. The order of the fields is J gene, D gene, clone size, CDR3 length, V gene, CDR3 protein, CDR3 DNA. The D gene is left open where the match is weak. Clone size is shown for a subset of rows, as once, few, many or a class of expanded clone.

>TRBJ2-1|TRBD2|NA|15|TRBV7-2
CASSLGAGGSNEQFF
TGTGCCAGCAGCTTAGGGGCGGGAGGGTCCAATGAGCAGTTCTTC
>TRBJ2-1|NA|few|15|TRBV24-1
CATSDPTGMDNEQFF
TGTGCCACCAGTGATCCTACAGGGATGGACAATGAGCAGTTCTTC
>TRBJ2-2|TRBD1|few|14|TRBV19
CASSNRGRTGELFF
TGTGCCAGTAGCAACAGGGGGCGCACCGGGGAGCTGTTTTTT
>TRBJ2-1|NA|large|15|TRBV28
CASSPPMESYNEQFF
TGTGCCAGCAGTCCCCCGATGGAGAGTTACAATGAGCAGTTCTTC
>TRBJ1-1|NA|few|14|TRBV6-2/TRBV6-3
CASSYLGSHTEAFF
TGTGCCAGCAGTTACTTGGGCAGCCACACTGAAGCTTTCTTT
>TRBJ2-2|NA|NA|15|TRBV28
CASSWSGPYVGELFF
TGTGCCAGCAGTTGGAGCGGGCCTTATGTCGGGGAGCTGTTTTTT
>TRBJ1-1|NA|NA|14|TRBV5-1
CASSSSTGFTEAFF
TGCGCCAGCAGCTCCTCTACAGGGTTCACTGAAGCTTTCTTT
>TRBJ2-1|NA|NA|15|TRBV9
CASSEGGAVSNEQFF
TGTGCCAGCAGCGAGGGGGGGGCCGTTTCCAATGAGCAGTTCTTC
>TRBJ1-2|NA|few|16|TRBV12-3/TRBV12-4
CASSLGGYPSNYGYTF
TGTGCCAGCAGTTTGGGCGGATATCCTTCTAACTATGGCTACACCTTC
>TRBJ2-7|NA|few|12|TRBV24-1
CATSDSHSEQYF
TGTGCCACCAGTGATTCTCACTCCGAGCAGTACTTC
>TRBJ2-1|NA|NA|14|TRBV27
CASSLLDRVAEQFF
TGTGCCAGCAGTTTATTAGACCGGGTAGCGGAGCAGTTCTTC
>TRBJ2-7|NA|few|12|TRBV28
CASSYGLGEQYF
TGCGCCAGCAGTTACGGCCTTGGCGAGCAGTACTTC
>TRBJ2-7|NA|medium-sized|14|TRBV7-9
CASSLKGDTYEQYF
TGTGCCAGCAGCTTAAAGGGCGACACCTACGAGCAGTACTTC
>TRBJ1-2|NA|few|9|TRBV2
CASRDGYTF
TGTGCCAGCAGGGACGGCTACACCTTC
>TRBJ2-7|TRBD2|NA|16|TRBV27
CASRVAGGQGEDEQYF
TGTGCCAGCAGAGTAGCGGGAGGGCAGGGTGAGGACGAGCAGTACTTC
>TRBJ2-7|NA|NA|15|TRBV28
CASSPGISNHYEQYF
TGTGCCAGCAGCCCCGGGATTTCTAATCACTACGAGCAGTACTTC
>TRBJ2-1|TRBD2|NA|15|TRBV4-1
CASSHEGREDNEQFF
TGCGCCAGCAGCCACGAAGGGCGGGAGGACAATGAGCAGTTCTTC
>TRBJ1-2|NA|large|14|TRBV27
CASSLSSGTRDYTF
TGTGCCAGCAGTTTATCCTCCGGGACACGCGACTACACCTTC
>TRBJ1-2|NA|NA|14|TRBV7-9
CASSPPWDNYGYTF
TGTGCCAGCAGCCCGCCCTGGGATAACTATGGCTACACCTTC
>TRBJ2-3|NA|few|15|TRBV6-6
CASSYGTGSTDTQYF
TGTGCCAGCAGTTACGGGACGGGTAGCACAGATACGCAGTATTTT
>TRBJ1-2|NA|few|12|TRBV19
CASSISGYGYTF
TGTGCCAGTAGTATTTCCGGTTATGGCTACACCTTC
>TRBJ1-1|NA|many|14|TRBV20-1
CSALPGGLNTEAFF
TGCAGTGCCCTTCCGGGGGGCCTAAACACTGAAGCTTTCTTT
>TRBJ1-2|TRBD1|few|13|TRBV6-1
CASSPQGAEGYTF
TGTGCCAGCAGTCCCCAGGGGGCTGAGGGCTACACCTTC
>TRBJ2-1|TRBD2|large|15|TRBV27
CASSPRTSLAGEQFF
TGTGCCAGCAGTCCAAGGACTAGTCTGGCAGGTGAGCAGTTCTTC
>TRBJ2-1|TRBD1|medium-sized|17|TRBV3-1
CASSQGTGGGSYNEQFF
TGTGCCAGCAGCCAAGGGACAGGGGGCGGATCCTACAATGAGCAGTTCTTC
>TRBJ2-7|NA|NA|12|TRBV4-1
CASSQDLYEQYF
TGCGCCAGCAGCCAAGATCTCTACGAGCAGTACTTC
>TRBJ2-5|TRBD2|NA|18|TRBV6-6
CASSYSTSGGGPTGTQYF
TGTGCCAGCAGTTACTCTACTAGCGGGGGAGGGCCCACGGGGACCCAGTACTTC
>TRBJ2-5|NA|NA|11|TRBV5-1
CASSTGQTQYF
TGCGCCAGCAGCACAGGACAGACCCAGTACTTC
>TRBJ2-3|TRBD2|NA|14|TRBV4-2
CASSHGLAADTQYF
TGTGCCAGCAGCCATGGACTAGCGGCAGATACGCAGTATTTT
>TRBJ1-1|NA|large|15|TRBV6-1
CASSEASGGSTEAFF
TGTGCCAGCAGTGAAGCGAGCGGGGGGAGCACTGAAGCTTTCTTT
>TRBJ2-7|TRBD2|few|18|TRBV12-3/TRBV12-4
CASSRTGGPRGYDYEQYF
TGTGCCAGCAGTAGGACGGGAGGCCCTAGGGGATATGACTACGAGCAGTACTTC
>TRBJ2-7|NA|large|11|TRBV2
CASSTYYEQYF
TGTGCCAGCAGTACGTACTACGAGCAGTACTTC
>TRBJ2-1|NA|medium-sized|11|TRBV25-1
CASSEYQLQFF
TGTGCCAGCAGTGAATATCAGCTGCAGTTCTTC
>TRBJ2-7|TRBD1|large|13|TRBV19
CASIGQGPSEQYF
TGTGCCAGTATCGGACAGGGACCCTCGGAGCAGTACTTC
>TRBJ2-1|NA|medium-sized|11|TRBV2
CASSYYNEQFF
TGTGCCAGCAGTTACTACAATGAGCAGTTCTTC
>TRBJ2-7|TRBD2|NA|17|TRBV20-1
CSAKPGASGSLSYEQYF
TGCAGTGCTAAACCTGGAGCTAGCGGCTCACTATCCTACGAGCAGTACTTC
>TRBJ2-1|NA|few|14|TRBV6-2/TRBV6-3
CASSYAGQNNEQFF
TGTGCCAGCAGTTACGCAGGCCAAAACAATGAGCAGTTCTTC
>TRBJ2-2|NA|medium-sized|16|TRBV4-3
CASSQESGTPPGELFF
TGCGCCAGCAGCCAAGAAAGCGGAACACCCCCCGGGGAGCTGTTTTTT
>TRBJ2-6|NA|NA|14|TRBV6-2/TRBV6-3
CASSYSLGANVLTF
TGTGCCAGCAGTTACTCGCTCGGGGCCAACGTCCTGACTTTC
>TRBJ1-6|NA|large|15|TRBV20-1
CSARDLQKGDSPLHF
TGCAGTGCTAGAGATCTACAGAAAGGGGATTCACCCCTCCACTTT
>TRBJ2-1|NA|medium-sized|15|TRBV7-2
CASSLAGTSYNEQFF
TGTGCCAGCAGCTTAGCGGGGACATCTTACAATGAGCAGTTCTTC
>TRBJ1-3|NA|NA|14|TRBV5-1
CASSLADGGDTIYF
TGCGCCAGCAGCTTAGCGGACGGGGGAGACACCATATATTTT
>TRBJ2-4|TRBD2|medium-sized|13|TRBV19
CASSIGLADIQYF
TGTGCCAGTAGTATCGGACTAGCAGACATTCAGTACTTC
>TRBJ2-3|NA|NA|13|TRBV5-1
CASRQESTDTQYF
TGCGCCTCGCGACAGGAAAGCACAGATACGCAGTATTTT
>TRBJ1-3|NA|many|16|TRBV15
CATSSSSDSEGNTIYF
TGTGCCACCAGCTCCAGCAGCGACAGCGAAGGAAACACCATATATTTT
>TRBJ1-5|NA|large|13|TRBV24-1
CATRRAADQPQHF
TGTGCCACCAGAAGAGCAGCCGATCAGCCCCAGCATTTT
>TRBJ1-3|NA|NA|16|TRBV3-1
CASSQTGTKSGNTIYF
TGTGCCAGCAGCCAGACAGGTACCAAATCTGGAAACACCATATATTTT
>TRBJ1-1|NA|medium-sized|13|TRBV24-1
CATMGEENTEAFF
TGTGCCACCATGGGGGAAGAGAACACTGAAGCTTTCTTT
>TRBJ1-2|NA|NA|14|TRBV30
CAWTQRTANYGYTF
TGTGCCTGGACACAAAGGACGGCTAACTATGGCTACACCTTC